This entry is about one T cell receptor beta chain. What it recognizes is unknown. CDR3 length equals 14 residues. From germline, CDR1 is ENHRY and CDR2 SYGVKD. V was clipped by 8 bases and J by 6 bases; unmatched bases: 12. This record comes from a study of T-cell memory formation after mild COVID-19. Study at large: TCR clusters showed largely donor specificity. Study-level points and caveats: Whether second-wave clones peaking at day 37 were SARS-CoV-2 specific went unconfirmed.

TCRdb fed the 5' RACE reads into MiXCR, producing one record per CDR3 protein. The repertoire includes under 300,000 distinct CDR3 sequences, 8% to 10% of them detected once, and roughly 23% sits in the top ten. The sample comprised PBMCs or a T cell subset sorted from them (not recorded which). The chain uses TRBV10-3 and TRBJ1-1; TRBD1 aligns across 7 bases. The sequence was obtained from a man between 18 and 29 years old who had mild COVID-19 (a few samples of this study predate the infection). Cell type and time point are not known. The CDR3 region is CAIHGEGAYAEAFF. The CDR3 DNA sequence: TGTGCCATCCACGGGGAGGGGGCGTACGCTGAAGCTTTCTTT.